This T cell receptor beta chain was captured in a study of T-cell reconstitution after alpha-beta-depleted transplantation in children (dated by TCRdb to 2016 to 2017). Turning to the overall study: The study quantitatively tracked T-cell immune reconstitution after TCRalphabeta/CD19-depleted allogeneic hematopoietic cell transplantation in children using TCR repertoire profiling. Broad study findings and their caveats: In some patients, the high TCRbeta diversity seen at day 60 was put down to recipient T cells and intrathymic progenitors that had survived conditioning. The apparently early recovery of alphabetaT-cell counts about two months after transplant reportedly depended on only several hundred rapidly expanded clones that came from non-depleted graft cells. Over subsequent months, a decline in hyperexpanded clone frequencies was noted, and after one year, T-cell counts and TCRbeta diversity were mostly ascribed to newly produced T cells.

Receptor libraries were prepared by PCR. Sequencing took place on an Illumina HiSeq 2500. To normalize quantification of the TCRbeta repertoire, the TCR libraries were built with molecular barcoding that relied on unique molecular identifiers. In TCRdb, the public reads were trimmed at Q25 with fastp and aligned with MiXCR, with productive beta chains retained. Here each entry gathers all rows of one CDR3 protein and keeps the most common genes and DNA. This sample holds approximately 110,000 distinct CDR3 sequences; about 23% were observed only once. Roughly a tenth of the sample rests with the top ten. Trimming at the junction amounts to 6 bases on V and 1 base on J, and the germline ends lie 15 bases apart. Reading from cysteine to phenylalanine, the CDR3 counts 14 amino acids. Only CDR3 DNA remains: 42 bases, in frame from the first base. Based on the germline V gene (reference sequence), the CDR1 and CDR2 sequences are DFQATT and SNEGSKA.

The meaning of the sample's treatment or condition label: allogeneic hematopoietic cell transplantation with graft depleted of TCRalphabeta T cells and CD19 B cells. The transplant recipients were children given TCRalphabeta/CD19-depleted allogeneic hematopoietic cell grafts. This clonotype was counted ten times or more. The antigen it recognizes is unknown. The sample holds no much larger clone one base away, and base qualities are not on file. The source material was PBMCs, mostly from graft donor cells, sampled 180 days after TCRalphabeta/CD19-depleted stem cell transplant. The rearrangement joined TRBV20-1 to TRBJ1-1; a tentative D match to TRBD1 spans 5 bases. The TCR was taken from a male patient between 2 and 10 years old who had a stem cell transplant for chronic granulomatous disease, so the T cells may come from the graft donor. This receptor carries the CDR3 CSAGVARRNTEAFF. The DNA sequence is as follows: TGCAGTGCAGGGGTCGCCAGGAGGAACACTGAAGCTTTCTTT.